Listed below are T cell receptor beta chains from one sample, sequenced in a study of immune reconstitution after stem cell transplant in scleroderma. TCRdb called the RT-PCR reads again in MiXCR, with one record for every CDR3 protein. In the table there are 3,800 or so distinct CDR3 sequences, about 5.9% of which are singletons. Sample acquisition took place before or after autologous hematopoietic stem cell transplantation (not recorded which). The receptors originated from a female donor with systemic sclerosis. CDR3s include the opening cysteine and the closing phenylalanine or tryptophan. The order of the fields is D gene, V gene, clone size, J gene, CDR3 DNA, CDR3 protein. A D gene is named only where the DNA matches it firmly. Clone size, where shown, is once, few, many, or a class for clones that have expanded.

D: .; V: TRBV27; size: medium-sized; J: TRBJ1-5; DNA: TGTGCCAGCAGTTTATTGGGTAGCAATCAGCCCCAGCATTTT; CDR3: CASSLLGSNQPQHF
D: .; V: TRBV5-1; size: few; J: TRBJ1-5; DNA: TGCGCCAGCAGCTTGGATACAGGGCGGGATCAGCCCCAGCATTTT; CDR3: CASSLDTGRDQPQHF
D: .; V: TRBV5-1; size: medium-sized; J: TRBJ1-2; DNA: TGCGCCAGCAGCTTGGGGGCGGCGAGCGCTAACTATGGCTACACCTTC; CDR3: CASSLGAASANYGYTF
D: TRBD1; V: TRBV28; size: medium-sized; J: TRBJ2-5; DNA: TGTGCCAGCAGTTCGACAGGGGGTCACCAAGAGACCCAGTACTTC; CDR3: CASSSTGGHQETQYF
D: .; V: TRBV28; size: medium-sized; J: TRBJ2-7; DNA: TGTGCCAGCAGTTTAGGGGTCGAGGGGAGCTTTTCCTACGAGCAGTACTTC; CDR3: CASSLGVEGSFSYEQYF
D: .; V: TRBV25-1; size: medium-sized; J: TRBJ2-2; DNA: TGTGCCAGCAGTGAATCCCACAGCTACACCGGGGAGCTGTTTTTT; CDR3: CASSESHSYTGELFF
D: TRBD1; V: TRBV20-1; size: medium-sized; J: TRBJ1-1; DNA: TGCAGTGCTAGACCCCAACAGGGGCAGGCTTTCTTT; CDR3: CSARPQQGQAFF
D: .; V: TRBV5-1; size: medium-sized; J: TRBJ2-5; DNA: TGCGCCAGCAGCTTGAGAGAGACCCGGTACTTC; CDR3: CASSLRETRYF
D: .; V: TRBV20-1; size: medium-sized; J: TRBJ2-1; DNA: TGCAGTGCTATGGAGGCTGCAAGCTCCTACAATGAGCAGTTCTTC; CDR3: CSAMEAASSYNEQFF
D: .; V: TRBV15; size: medium-sized; J: TRBJ1-1; DNA: TGTGCCACCAGCAGAGTTAATTCGGGTGGGAACACTGAAGCTTTCTTT; CDR3: CATSRVNSGGNTEAFF
D: TRBD2; V: TRBV4-3; size: medium-sized; J: TRBJ2-1; DNA: TGCGCCAGCAGCCAAGATGGGACTAGATACAATGAGCAGTTCTTC; CDR3: CASSQDGTRYNEQFF
D: TRBD2; V: TRBV27; size: medium-sized; J: TRBJ2-5; DNA: TGTGCCAGCAGAAACGAGCGGGATCGGGAGACCCAGTACTTC; CDR3: CASRNERDRETQYF
D: .; V: TRBV14; size: .; J: TRBJ2-7; DNA: TGTGCCAGCAGCCCTCTTATTGCGTCGGGAGAGCAGTACTTC; CDR3: CASSPLIASGEQYF
D: TRBD2; V: TRBV5-1; size: medium-sized; J: TRBJ2-7; DNA: TGCGCCAGCAGCTTGGATTCGGGGGGACCCTACGAGCAGTACTTC; CDR3: CASSLDSGGPYEQYF
D: .; V: TRBV5-5; size: .; J: TRBJ1-1; DNA: TGTGCCAGCAGCCCCGGCTCCACTGAAGCTTTCTTT; CDR3: CASSPGSTEAFF
D: TRBD2; V: TRBV3-1; size: medium-sized; J: TRBJ2-7; DNA: TGTGCCAGCAGCCACGGACTAGCGGGAGTCAGGACCTTCTACGAGCAGTACTTC; CDR3: CASSHGLAGVRTFYEQYF
D: TRBD2; V: TRBV20-1; size: medium-sized; J: TRBJ2-2; DNA: TGCAGTGCTAGGACTAGCGGGGGAGGGACCGGGGAGCTGTTTTTT; CDR3: CSARTSGGGTGELFF
D: TRBD2; V: TRBV27; size: medium-sized; J: TRBJ2-7; DNA: TGTGCCAGCAGTTTACTAGCGGGAGTCGGCTCCTACGAGCAGTACTTC; CDR3: CASSLLAGVGSYEQYF
D: TRBD2; V: TRBV2; size: few; J: TRBJ2-3; DNA: TGTGCCAGCAAGCGGGGGCCCTACACAGATACGCAGTATTTT; CDR3: CASKRGPYTDTQYF
D: TRBD2; V: TRBV5-1; size: few; J: TRBJ2-1; DNA: TGCGCCAGCAGCTTGGTAGCGGGACTAGATTCCCAGTTCTTC; CDR3: CASSLVAGLDSQFF
D: .; V: TRBV12-3/TRBV12-4; size: medium-sized; J: TRBJ1-5; DNA: TGTGCCAGCAGTAAAGGAGGGGGGAGCAATCAGCCCCAGCATTTT; CDR3: CASSKGGGSNQPQHF
D: TRBD1; V: TRBV27; size: medium-sized; J: TRBJ1-4; DNA: TGTGCCAGCAGTTTAGGGACAGCACCAACTAATGAAAAACTGTTTTTT; CDR3: CASSLGTAPTNEKLFF
D: .; V: TRBV5-1; size: medium-sized; J: TRBJ1-2; DNA: TGCGCCAGCAGCTGGGAGGGGGGCGAGGTAGATGGCTACACCTTC; CDR3: CASSWEGGEVDGYTF
D: .; V: TRBV5-1; size: few; J: TRBJ2-1; DNA: TGCGCCAGCAGCTTGGGGGTCGGGAATGAGCAGTTCTTC; CDR3: CASSLGVGNEQFF
D: .; V: TRBV10-2; size: .; J: TRBJ1-5; DNA: TGCGCCAGCAGTGAGAATAGCAATCAGTCCCAGCATTTT; CDR3: CASSENSNQSQHF
D: .; V: TRBV27; size: few; J: TRBJ2-7; DNA: TGTGCCAGCAGTTGGGGACCCTTTGACGAGCAGTACTTC; CDR3: CASSWGPFDEQYF